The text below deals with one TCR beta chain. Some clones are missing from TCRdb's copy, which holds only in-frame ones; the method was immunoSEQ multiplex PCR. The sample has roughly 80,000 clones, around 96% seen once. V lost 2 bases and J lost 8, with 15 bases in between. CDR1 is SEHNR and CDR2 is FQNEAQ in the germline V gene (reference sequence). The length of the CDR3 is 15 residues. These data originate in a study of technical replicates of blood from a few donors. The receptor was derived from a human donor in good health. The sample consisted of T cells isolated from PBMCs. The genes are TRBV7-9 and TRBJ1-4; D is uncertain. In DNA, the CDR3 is TGTGCCAGCAGCTTAAGTAGCGTGGCCCGCGAAAAACTGTTTTTT. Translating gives CASSLSSVAREKLFF.